This is a list of T cell receptor beta chains from one sample in a study of blood T cells in healthy people across ages. In TCRdb, the 5' RACE reads were re-called with MiXCR into one record per CDR3 protein. The data show about 640,000 distinct CDR3 sequences, with under 65% seen just once and 30% to 45% held by the top ten. Sequenced material: blood. Receptor source: a man aged 60 to 75 in good health. Each CDR3 is given with its conserved first and last residue. A D gene is named only where the DNA matches it firmly. For some rows the clone size is stated as once, few or many, or as a class when expanded; others skip it.

V	D	size	J	CDR3	DNA
TRBV6-1	TRBD1	NA	TRBJ2-2	CASSQNRGSGELFF	TGTGCCAGCAGCCAGAACAGGGGGTCCGGGGAGCTGTTTTTT
TRBV4-2	NA	NA	TRBJ2-3	CASSQVGREDTQYF	TGTGCCAGCAGCCAAGTGGGTAGGGAGGATACGCAGTATTTT
TRBV6-5	TRBD2	once	TRBJ2-1	CASTVAGGEYNEQFF	TGTGCCAGCACTGTAGCGGGGGGCGAGTACAATGAGCAGTTCTTC
TRBV20-1	NA	few	TRBJ1-4	CSAPQFGGGVEKLFF	TGCAGTGCTCCACAATTTGGCGGCGGGGTTGAAAAACTGTTTTTT
TRBV6-1	NA	once	TRBJ2-4	CASSRALRENIQYF	TGTGCCAGCAGCAGGGCACTTCGGGAAAACATTCAGTACTTC
TRBV5-5	NA	NA	TRBJ2-5	CASSIAGTDQETQYF	TGTGCCAGCAGCATAGCCGGGACGGACCAAGAGACCCAGTACTTC
TRBV5-1	NA	NA	TRBJ2-7	CASSLALGGGTYEQYF	TGCGCCAGCAGCTTGGCCTTGGGCGGCGGGACCTACGAGCAGTACTTC
TRBV20-1	NA	few	TRBJ2-7	CSARGGRAYEQYF	TGCAGTGCTAGAGGGGGCAGGGCCTACGAGCAGTACTTC
TRBV3-1	NA	NA	TRBJ2-1	CASSQDPAEREQFF	TGTGCCAGCAGCCAAGATCCCGCGGAGCGTGAGCAGTTCTTC
TRBV6-6	NA	NA	TRBJ2-3	CASSYSEGGDTQYF	TGTGCCAGCAGTTACTCGGAAGGGGGAGATACGCAGTATTTT
TRBV5-1	NA	few	TRBJ2-5	CASGTLTTPKETQYF	TGCGCCAGCGGCACCTTGACTACCCCCAAAGAGACCCAGTACTTC
TRBV11-2	TRBD2	NA	TRBJ2-7	CASSLDSGTTHYEQYF	TGTGCCAGCAGCTTAGATAGTGGGACTACTCACTACGAGCAGTACTTC
TRBV2	NA	NA	TRBJ2-5	CASRGQFGGQETQYF	TGTGCCAGCAGGGGCCAATTCGGCGGCCAAGAGACCCAGTACTTC
TRBV7-9	NA	NA	TRBJ1-2	CASSLRNDIGNGYTF	TGTGCCAGCAGCCTCCGGAATGACATTGGGAATGGCTACACCTTC
TRBV28	NA	NA	TRBJ2-5	CASRFPSGAGQQETQYF	TGTGCCAGCAGATTCCCCTCAGGGGCGGGACAGCAAGAGACCCAGTACTTC
TRBV18	NA	NA	TRBJ2-5	CASSPDQGKETQYF	TGTGCCAGCTCACCAGACCAGGGGAAGGAGACCCAGTACTTC
TRBV20-1	TRBD2	NA	TRBJ2-3	CSARVGGGETQYF	TGCAGTGCTAGAGTGGGGGGAGGGGAAACGCAGTATTTT
TRBV29-1	NA	NA	TRBJ2-5	CSVEGRGETQYF	TGCAGCGTTGAAGGCAGGGGAGAGACCCAGTACTTC
TRBV5-1	NA	few	TRBJ2-3	CASSLGGLLSSTDTQYF	TGCGCCAGCAGCTTGGGGGGACTGCTTTCTAGCACAGATACGCAGTATTTT
TRBV29-1	NA	NA	TRBJ1-2	CSVTGSGGSYGYTF	TGCAGCGTGACCGGGTCGGGCGGGAGCTATGGCTACACCTTC
TRBV5-1	TRBD2	few	TRBJ2-1	CASSRGDSGSYNEQFF	TGCGCCAGCAGCCGGGGGGACTCCGGCTCCTACAATGAGCAGTTCTTC
TRBV25-1	NA	NA	TRBJ1-5	CASSVGLGPQHF	TGTGCCAGCAGTGTCGGGCTCGGGCCCCAGCATTTT
TRBV2	NA	NA	TRBJ2-5	CASIWGGAQETQYF	TGTGCCAGCATATGGGGGGGGGCACAAGAGACCCAGTACTTC
TRBV7-9	TRBD1	few	TRBJ1-2	CASSLAAGGSYGYTF	TGTGCCAGCAGCCTCGCCGCAGGGGGGTCTTATGGCTACACCTTC
TRBV5-4	NA	few	TRBJ2-5	CATVKGGTQETQYF	TGTGCCACCGTTAAGGGGGGAACTCAAGAGACCCAGTACTTC
TRBV20-1	NA	NA	TRBJ1-2	CSATLDGTLSGYTF	TGCAGTGCTACGCTGGACGGGACCCTCTCGGGCTACACCTTC
TRBV12-3/TRBV12-4	NA	NA	TRBJ2-3	CASSPQGGDHTQYF	TGTGCCAGCAGTCCTCAGGGGGGCGACCATACGCAGTATTTT
TRBV6-5	NA	NA	TRBJ1-2	CASSDRSANYGYTF	TGTGCCAGCAGTGACAGGTCAGCTAACTATGGCTACACCTTC
TRBV4-1	NA	NA	TRBJ1-1	CASSMFLMNTEAFF	TGCGCCAGCAGTATGTTCCTTATGAACACTGAAGCTTTCTTT
TRBV29-1	TRBD2	many	TRBJ2-1	CSAGLSSGGAGGRNEQFF	TGCAGCGCAGGGCTATCGAGCGGGGGGGCCGGAGGAAGGAATGAGCAGTTCTTC
TRBV7-2	TRBD1	NA	TRBJ2-7	CVSSPRTGDPVFEQYF	TGTGTCAGCAGCCCGAGGACAGGGGATCCGGTTTTCGAGCAGTACTTC
TRBV5-5	NA	NA	TRBJ2-1	CASSKDWEQFF	TGTGCCAGCAGCAAAGACTGGGAGCAGTTCTTC
TRBV5-1	NA	NA	TRBJ2-5	CASSLRGQRGIETQYF	TGCGCCAGCAGCTTGAGGGGGCAGCGGGGGATAGAGACCCAGTACTTC
TRBV29-1	NA	NA	TRBJ1-5	CSVGLGNQPQHF	TGCAGCGTTGGGCTTGGCAATCAGCCCCAGCATTTT
TRBV4-1	NA	NA	TRBJ1-5	CASSPSNNQPQHF	TGCGCCAGCAGCCCCAGTAACAATCAGCCCCAGCATTTT
TRBV10-3	NA	NA	TRBJ2-1	CAISGVYNEQFF	TGTGCCATCAGTGGGGTTTACAATGAGCAGTTCTTC
TRBV7-2	NA	once	TRBJ2-5	CASSSRGGAGETQYF	TGTGCCAGCAGCTCACGTGGGGGCGCGGGGGAGACCCAGTACTTC
TRBV6-2/TRBV6-3	NA	few	TRBJ2-1	CASSYGANEQFF	TGTGCCAGCAGTTACGGGGCTAATGAGCAGTTCTTC
TRBV27	NA	NA	TRBJ2-2	CASSLYSTSGELFF	TGTGCCAGCAGTTTATACTCCACTTCCGGGGAGCTGTTTTTT
TRBV20-1	TRBD2	NA	TRBJ2-3	CSARARGGTSTDTQYF	TGCAGTGCTAGAGCCCGGGGGGGGACCAGCACAGATACGCAGTATTTT
TRBV24-1	NA	few	TRBJ2-3	CATSDSGPYQDTQYF	TGTGCCACCAGTGATTCGGGACCTTACCAGGATACGCAGTATTTT
TRBV5-1	TRBD2	once	TRBJ2-7	CASSVTAGGYEQYF	TGCGCCAGCAGCGTGACAGCGGGGGGGTACGAGCAGTACTTC
TRBV7-6	NA	NA	TRBJ2-5	CASSSYLGAQETQYF	TGTGCCAGCAGCTCCTACCTGGGAGCACAAGAGACCCAGTACTTC
TRBV20-1	TRBD1	NA	TRBJ2-1	CSAEGAKQGGTYNEQFF	TGCAGTGCTGAAGGGGCGAAACAGGGGGGAACCTACAATGAGCAGTTCTTC
TRBV5-1	TRBD2	NA	TRBJ2-1	CASSLTLAGVYNEQFF	TGCGCCAGCAGCTTGACCCTAGCGGGGGTCTACAATGAGCAGTTCTTC
TRBV2	NA	NA	TRBJ1-5	CASSKEGFNQPQHF	TGTGCCAGCAGTAAAGAGGGGTTTAATCAGCCCCAGCATTTT
TRBV29-1	NA	NA	TRBJ2-5	CSVDAGAGLRAETQYF	TGCAGCGTTGATGCGGGGGCGGGCCTGAGGGCAGAGACCCAGTACTTC
TRBV2	NA	NA	TRBJ1-2	CASSGEYYGYTF	TGTGCCAGCAGTGGAGAATACTATGGCTACACCTTC
TRBV6-6	TRBD1	NA	TRBJ2-2	CASSYGAGGSIGELFF	TGTGCCAGCAGTTACGGGGCAGGGGGCTCAATCGGGGAGCTGTTTTTT